This T cell receptor (beta chain) emerged from a study of STAT5B mutations in CD4+ large granular lymphocyte leukemia. Overall study findings and caveats: Top patient clones used TRBV06 genes more often: 8/27 versus 2/35 in controls.

Concerning this clone: Its matching antigen is unknown.

The data were produced by immunoSEQ multiplex PCR, yet TCRdb's version contains in-frame clones alone and is incomplete. Here the sample spans 20,000 to 25,000 clones, about 71% being singletons. The V and J ends lost 4 bases and 3 bases, in that order; junction bases with no gene match: 2. The CDR3 has 14 residues. Germline loops: CDR1 MNHEY, CDR2 SVGAGI. The sequence was obtained from a human donor in good health. The rearrangement uses TRBV6-5 and TRBJ2-7; 11 bases are shared with TRBD1. Sequencing was done on a sample of CD4+ T cells from blood buffy coats. CDR3 nucleotides: TGTGCCAGCAGTTTGGACAGGGGGCTCTACGAGCAGTACTTC. Translated: CASSLDRGLYEQYF.